These T cell receptor beta chains were read from a single sample in a study of blood T cell repertoires in COVID-19. Measured with immunoSEQ multiplex PCR; TCRdb has only the in-frame clones, and not every one. The sample holds some 200,000 clones; 70% to 90% are singletons and the top ten take approximately 12%. Sequencing input: peripheral blood. Receptor source: a woman aged 18-35 years who had recovered from COVID-19. The CDR3 runs from the conserved cysteine through the conserved F or W. The D gene is left open where the match is weak. Size tells how often a clone was seen (once, few, many) or the class of an expanded clone, and some rows leave it out.

d_call,cdr3_length,j_call,v_call,clone_size,cdr3_aa,cdr3_nt
TRBD2,18,TRBJ2-2,TRBV4-3,-,CASSRQGPGLAGAGELFF,TGCGCCAGCAGTCGACAGGGACCGGGACTAGCGGGAGCCGGGGAGCTGTTTTTT
TRBD1,13,TRBJ2-7,TRBV29-1,-,CSVGDRAAYEQYF,TGCAGCGTCGGGGACAGGGCTGCCTACGAGCAGTACTTC
-,13,TRBJ1-1,TRBV12-3/TRBV12-4,-,CASSREVGTEAFF,TGTGCCAGCAGTCGTGAGGTAGGCACTGAAGCTTTCTTT
TRBD1,15,TRBJ1-5,TRBV5-1,-,CASSSQGARNQPQHF,TGCGCCAGCAGCTCCCAGGGGGCTCGAAATCAGCCCCAGCATTTT
TRBD1,13,TRBJ2-5,TRBV18,-,CASNLQGQETQYF,TGTGCCAGCAATTTACAGGGGCAAGAGACCCAGTACTTC
TRBD1,13,TRBJ2-7,TRBV10-3,-,CAILRDRDYEQYF,TGTGCCATCCTAAGGGACAGAGACTACGAGCAGTACTTC
-,12,TRBJ1-1,TRBV2,few,CASSETGTEAFF,TGTGCCAGCAGTGAAACCGGCACTGAAGCTTTCTTT
TRBD1,14,TRBJ1-5,TRBV6-5,-,CASSPGGNGQPQHF,TGTGCCAGCAGTCCAGGGGGGAACGGTCAGCCCCAGCATTTT
TRBD2,14,TRBJ2-2,TRBV9,-,CASSVAGGAGELFF,TGTGCCAGCAGCGTAGCCGGGGGGGCCGGGGAGCTGTTTTTT
TRBD1,18,TRBJ2-1,TRBV11-3,-,CASSLGYVMTGRYNEQFF,TGTGCCAGCAGCTTAGGATACGTGATGACAGGGAGATACAATGAGCAGTTCTTC
-,17,TRBJ1-6,TRBV30,-,CAWSVQGGRPYNSPLHF,TGTGCCTGGAGTGTACAAGGGGGACGGCCGTATAATTCACCCCTCCACTTT
TRBD1,15,TRBJ2-1,TRBV11-3,-,CASSLEGDSYNEQFF,TGTGCCAGCAGCTTAGAGGGGGACAGCTACAATGAGCAGTTCTTC
-,12,TRBJ2-3,TRBV2,-,CASSEDGPTQYF,TGTGCCAGCAGTGAAGACGGTCCTACGCAGTATTTT
-,16,TRBJ1-3,TRBV19,-,CASSPLRGGAGNTIYF,TGTGCCAGTAGTCCCCTTAGGGGGGGAGCCGGAAACACCATATATTTT
-,14,TRBJ2-3,TRBV27,-,CASSWASGTDTQYF,TGTGCCAGCAGCTGGGCTAGCGGCACAGATACGCAGTATTTT
TRBD2,16,TRBJ2-3,TRBV5-1,-,CASSGGTSGHTDTQYF,TGCGCCAGCAGCGGAGGGACTAGCGGACACACAGATACGCAGTATTTT
-,11,TRBJ2-5,TRBV11-1,-,CASSRGETQYF,TGTGCCAGCAGCAGGGGAGAGACCCAGTACTTC
-,14,TRBJ1-5,TRBV6-2/TRBV6-3,-,CASSPRRDDQPQHF,TGTGCCAGCAGCCCCCGCAGGGATGATCAGCCCCAGCATTTT
-,15,TRBJ1-5,TRBV11-2,-,CASSLDLSSNQPQHF,TGTGCCAGCAGCTTAGATCTCTCCAGCAATCAGCCCCAGCATTTT
-,14,TRBJ2-7,TRBV28,once,CASSSRTLTYEQYF,TGTGCCAGCAGTTCCCGGACTTTAACCTACGAGCAGTACTTC
-,15,TRBJ2-2,TRBV6-1,-,CASSSLREHTGELFF,TGTGCCAGCAGTTCTTTACGGGAGCACACCGGGGAGCTGTTTTTT
-,15,TRBJ2-7,TRBV3-1/TRBV3-2,-,CASSQFSGASYEQYF,TGTGCCAGCAGCCAATTTTCAGGGGCCTCCTACGAGCAGTACTTC
-,14,TRBJ1-5,TRBV18,-,CASSPQGPSQPQHF,TGTGCCAGCTCACCTCAGGGGCCCAGTCAGCCCCAGCATTTT
-,16,TRBJ1-4,TRBV4-3,few,CASSQEWAGPWEKLFF,TGCGCCAGCAGCCAAGAGTGGGCGGGGCCTTGGGAAAAACTGTTTTTT
TRBD1,14,TRBJ1-2,TRBV5-5,-,CASSPGTGTYGYTF,TGTGCCAGCAGCCCAGGGACAGGGACCTATGGCTACACCTTC
TRBD2,13,TRBJ2-7,TRBV4-2,few,CASSPGGSYEQYF,TGTGCCAGCAGCCCGGGAGGCTCCTACGAGCAGTACTTC
TRBD2,15,TRBJ2-1,TRBV19,-,CASIDWREGQNEQFF,TGTGCCAGTATAGACTGGCGGGAGGGCCAAAATGAGCAGTTCTTC
TRBD1,15,TRBJ1-1,TRBV15,-,CATSRGGQANTEAFF,TGTGCCACCAGCAGAGGGGGACAGGCGAACACTGAAGCTTTCTTT
TRBD1,14,TRBJ1-5,TRBV7-9,-,CASSSDRGNWPQHF,TGTGCCAGCAGCTCGGACAGGGGTAACTGGCCCCAGCATTTT